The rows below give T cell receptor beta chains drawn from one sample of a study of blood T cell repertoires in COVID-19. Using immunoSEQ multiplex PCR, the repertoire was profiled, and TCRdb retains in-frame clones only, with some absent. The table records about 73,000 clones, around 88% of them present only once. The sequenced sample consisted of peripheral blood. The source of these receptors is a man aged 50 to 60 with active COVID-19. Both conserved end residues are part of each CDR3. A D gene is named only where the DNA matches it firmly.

CDR3: CASSFTSGGNTDTQYF
V: TRBV5-4
J: TRBJ2-3
D: TRBD2

CDR3: CAWSPGGNIQYF
V: TRBV30
J: TRBJ2-4
D: TRBD2

CDR3: CASSIGPKAGQGNYGYTF
V: TRBV9
J: TRBJ1-2
D: TRBD1

CDR3: CASSRESRYGYTF
V: TRBV10-2
J: TRBJ1-2
D: .

CDR3: CASSLAGGVEQYF
V: TRBV7-9
J: TRBJ2-7
D: .

CDR3: CASSYDGRRTGELFF
V: TRBV6-5
J: TRBJ2-2
D: .

CDR3: CASSLFTPSQRNEQFF
V: TRBV5-4
J: TRBJ2-1
D: .

CDR3: CATSETGTEETQYF
V: TRBV24-1
J: TRBJ2-5
D: TRBD1

CDR3: CASSLGTGRRNEQYF
V: TRBV18
J: TRBJ2-7
D: TRBD1

CDR3: CASSPAGGRSNEQFF
V: TRBV3-1/TRBV3-2
J: TRBJ2-1
D: TRBD2

CDR3: CASSLDLARAGELFF
V: TRBV7-2
J: TRBJ2-2
D: .

CDR3: CASSMGGGRISGANVLTF
V: TRBV19
J: TRBJ2-6
D: TRBD2

CDR3: CATSDLSGGEQYF
V: TRBV24-1
J: TRBJ2-7
D: .

CDR3: CASSHGGGATEAFF
V: TRBV4-1
J: TRBJ1-1
D: .

CDR3: CASSHGLSTDTQYF
V: TRBV14
J: TRBJ2-3
D: .

CDR3: CASRRTSGGASDEQFF
V: TRBV7-2
J: TRBJ2-1
D: TRBD2

CDR3: CASSFSSGGAHNEQFF
V: TRBV7-3
J: TRBJ2-1
D: TRBD2

CDR3: CASSSDSGTSGGAGEQFF
V: TRBV28
J: TRBJ2-1
D: TRBD2

CDR3: CASSLRYYTEAFF
V: TRBV12-3/TRBV12-4
J: TRBJ1-1
D: .

CDR3: CASSYGSTGELFF
V: TRBV6-5
J: TRBJ2-2
D: .

CDR3: CASSDTGFEQFF
V: TRBV7-3
J: TRBJ2-1
D: .

CDR3: CASSQQGQMNTEAFF
V: TRBV27
J: TRBJ1-1
D: .

CDR3: CASSTQPGTSEPQETQYF
V: TRBV9
J: TRBJ2-5
D: TRBD2

CDR3: CASSRTGGNEKLFF
V: TRBV7-9
J: TRBJ1-4
D: TRBD1

CDR3: CASSLAGGPDNEQFF
V: TRBV7-2
J: TRBJ2-1
D: TRBD2

CDR3: CSASADTQYF
V: TRBV20-1
J: TRBJ2-3
D: .

CDR3: CASSLGGGADTGELFF
V: TRBV5-1
J: TRBJ2-2
D: TRBD2

CDR3: CASSQDWPGGQPQHF
V: TRBV4-2
J: TRBJ1-5
D: .

CDR3: CSVRTSGLSYEQYF
V: TRBV29-1
J: TRBJ2-7
D: TRBD2

CDR3: CATTGTGESGNQPQHF
V: TRBV23-1
J: TRBJ1-5
D: TRBD1

CDR3: CASSEAGDGFGELFF
V: TRBV5-1
J: TRBJ2-2
D: TRBD2

CDR3: CASSDGSLGYEQYF
V: TRBV25-1
J: TRBJ2-7
D: .

CDR3: CASSWTSGGRTDTQYF
V: TRBV4-1
J: TRBJ2-3
D: TRBD2

CDR3: CASSSGAYEQYF
V: TRBV5-1
J: TRBJ2-7
D: .

CDR3: CASSFSGRGEQFF
V: TRBV5-1
J: TRBJ2-1
D: TRBD2

CDR3: CASSIERGEQYF
V: TRBV19
J: TRBJ2-7
D: TRBD2

CDR3: CASSLGGSGANVLTF
V: TRBV7-9
J: TRBJ2-6
D: .

CDR3: CASSAGTGIRLYTQYF
V: TRBV7-8
J: TRBJ2-3
D: .

CDR3: CASSPSFTSGSSSYEQYF
V: TRBV11-2
J: TRBJ2-7
D: TRBD2

CDR3: CASGLTGGAEAFF
V: TRBV12-5
J: TRBJ1-1
D: TRBD1

CDR3: CASSLTGLNEQFF
V: TRBV7-3
J: TRBJ2-1
D: .

CDR3: CSVGTGGNTEAFF
V: TRBV29-1
J: TRBJ1-1
D: .

CDR3: CASSPAGLAGGQEYF
V: TRBV5-8
J: TRBJ2-5
D: TRBD2

CDR3: CASSLAGLAGDEQFF
V: TRBV7-9
J: TRBJ2-1
D: TRBD2

CDR3: CASSEPGPSTDTQYF
V: TRBV25-1
J: TRBJ2-3
D: .

CDR3: CATRDGGIGFSSYNSPLHF
V: TRBV24-1
J: TRBJ1-6
D: .

CDR3: CAISGDRGLQPQHF
V: TRBV10-3
J: TRBJ1-5
D: TRBD1

CDR3: CASGLATSGVVTDTQYF
V: TRBV12-5
J: TRBJ2-3
D: TRBD2

CDR3: CASSLAGGEGEKLFF
V: TRBV5-4
J: TRBJ1-4
D: .

CDR3: CASSRQWDSYEQYF
V: TRBV27
J: TRBJ2-7
D: .

CDR3: CASSPGGNANYGYTF
V: TRBV18
J: TRBJ1-2
D: .

CDR3: CASSTPEGEQFF
V: TRBV19
J: TRBJ2-1
D: .